This passage covers 17 T cell receptor beta chains from one sample sequenced in a study of T cells in localized non-small cell lung cancer. Produced via immunoSEQ multiplex PCR; TCRdb's table is partial and in-frame only. The sample records around 40,000 clones, roughly 90% being singletons. Sequenced material: peripheral blood, taken before any cancer treatment. The source is a female donor aged 60 or older with stage I squamous cell lung carcinoma.

The chain couples TRBV7-8 to TRBJ2-3, with 7 bases matching TRBD1. Trimming removed 1 base from V and 3 bases from J; junction bases left unmatched: 13. The germline V gene encodes CDR1 SGHVS and CDR2 FQNEAQ. This CDR3 region has 18 residues. The CDR3 bases are TGTGCCAGCAGCTTAGAGGGAAGGGGGCGTGCATCAACAGATACGCAGTATTTT. Translating it yields CASSLEGRGRASTDTQYF.

This chain connects TRBV4-3 to TRBJ2-7; unclear D gene. Germline V lookup: CDR1 LGHNA, CDR2 YSLEER. V gave up 4 bases and J gave up 3 bases, with 4 bases separating them. This CDR3 region has 11 residues. CDR3 region: CASSPGYEQYF. The CDR3 DNA reads TGCGCCAGCAGCCCAGGCTACGAGCAGTACTTC.

The chain carries TRBV5-6 and TRBJ2-5; the D is unclear. Germline V gives CDR1 SGHDT, CDR2 YYEEEE. The CDR3 covers 15 residues. The V end lost 0 bases, the J end lost 2 bases, and 11 bases lay between the germline ends. The CDR3 DNA reads TGTGCCAGCAGCTTGGGATCGTGGAGACAAGAGACCCAGTACTTC. It encodes CASSLGSWRQETQYF.

V is TRBV12-2 and J is TRBJ2-1; TRBD2 reflects the table's D call only, with no check against the DNA. TRBV12-2 is a listed pseudogene. The CDR3 spans 20 residues. CDR3 bases: TGTGCAAGTCGCTTAGCGGACTTATCCAACTGCGGGAGGATCTACAATGAGCAGTTCTTC. Its protein is CASRLADLSNCGRIYNEQFF.

This clone was counted a single time. V usage is TRBV6-5 and J usage is TRBJ1-5; perhaps TRBD1 as D (5 bases). There are 15 residues in the CDR3. CDR1 MNHEY and CDR2 SVGAGI come from the germline V gene. Trimming stripped 6 bases from V and 4 bases from J, with 16 bases between. The CDR3 region is CASRDGQGYNQPQHF. CDR3 bases: TGTGCCAGCAGAGACGGGCAGGGTTATAATCAGCCCCAGCATTTT.

The J gene is TRBJ1-2, the V gene TRBV30, with D possibly TRBD1 on 5 matching bases. The CDR3 runs 13 residues. V was trimmed by 0 bases and J by 8 bases, leaving 13 bases between them. Germline V lookup: CDR1 GTSNPN, CDR2 SVGIG (reference sequence). DNA of the CDR3: TGTGCCTGGAGTGTGGGGCTACTAGGCGGCTACACCTTC. Amino acids: CAWSVGLLGGYTF.

The rearrangement links TRBV29-1 to TRBJ2-1, with no clear D. The CDR3 consists of 11 residues. Germline CDR1 is SQVTM and CDR2 is ANQGSEA. Trimming removed 3 bases at V and 6 bases at J, with 6 bases between. The CDR3 here is CSVDPRNEQFF. CDR3 coding DNA: TGCAGCGTTGACCCGCGCAATGAGCAGTTCTTC.

The J gene is TRBJ1-2, the V gene TRBV6-6; TRBD1 matches at 7 bases. Looked up from germline, CDR1 is MNHNY and CDR2 is SVGAGI (reference sequence). The CDR3 runs to 15 residues. With 6 bases clipped from V and 6 bases from J, the junction kept 13 bases outside the gene matches. The CDR3 sequence: CASRDSDRRFHGYTF. CDR3 sequence (DNA): TGTGCCAGCAGAGACTCGGACAGGAGATTCCATGGCTACACCTTC.

V is TRBV27 and J is TRBJ2-7; tentative D call: TRBD2 (5 bases). The CDR3 has 14 residues. From germline, CDR1 is MNHEY and CDR2 SMNVEV (reference sequence). The V and J ends lost 0 bases and 2 bases respectively, with 8 bases between them. CDR3 nucleotide sequence: TGTGCCAGCAGTTTATCTGGGAGCACCTACGAGCAGTACTTC. Its protein is CASSLSGSTYEQYF.

The chain uses TRBV9 and TRBJ1-5; D is unresolved. Germline CDR1 is SGDLS and CDR2 is YYNGEE. This CDR3 comprises 14 residues. V was cut by 0 bases and J by 6 bases, with 10 bases left in between. The CDR3 loop reads CASSVEEWGQPQHF. For the CDR3, the DNA is TGTGCCAGCAGCGTAGAAGAGTGGGGTCAGCCCCAGCATTTT.

This chain links TRBV5-4 with TRBJ2-7; 9 nucleotides match TRBD1. This CDR3 comprises 14 residues. V lost 3 bases and J lost 2; bases outside the gene matches: 3. CDR1 and CDR2 (germline): SGHNT, YYREEE (reference sequence). CDR3 DNA: TGTGCCAGCAGCTCGGACAGGGGTGCCTACGAGCAGTACTTC. Protein product: CASSSDRGAYEQYF.

The chain combines TRBV5-8 with TRBJ2-7, with TRBD2 identical over 7 bases. Trimming cost V 4 bases and J 7 bases; bases outside gene matches: 11. The CDR3 has 14 amino acids. Germline CDR1 reads SGHTS; CDR2 reads YDEGEE. The CDR3 here is CASSRVSSGREQYF. Written as DNA, the CDR3 is TGTGCCAGCAGCAGGGTCTCTAGCGGACGGGAGCAGTACTTC.

The chain couples TRBV11-1 to TRBJ1-2; no reliable D call. In germline, CDR1 is SGHAT, CDR2 FQDESV (reference sequence). The CDR3 sequence is 14 residues long. Trimming removed 2 bases from V and 4 bases from J, with 11 bases in between. CDR3 sequence (DNA): TGTGCCAGCAGCTTAAACGGAATAGGCTATGGCTACACCTTC. Its translation: CASSLNGIGYGYTF.

The chain links TRBV27 to TRBJ2-7, with D perhaps being TRBD1 or TRBD2 (6 bases each). The CDR3 has 13 amino acids. Germline CDR1 MNHEY, CDR2 SMNVEV (reference sequence). Trimming took off 3 bases at V and 2 bases at J, with 8 bases between the two ends. The CDR3 DNA is TGTGCCAGCAGTTTTAGGGGGGCCTACGAGCAGTACTTC. As protein: CASSFRGAYEQYF.

DNA of the CDR3: TGTGCCAGCAGTTACTCAGGGACAGGGGACTATGGCTACACCTTC. It yields the protein CASSYSGTGDYGYTF. The chain links TRBV6-6 to TRBJ1-2; 10 nucleotides agree with TRBD1. The J segment lost 3 bases and the V segment lost 0 bases, leaving 1 base of the junction unmatched. This CDR3 has 15 amino acids. CDR1 MNHNY and CDR2 SVGAGI come from the germline V gene (reference sequence).

This clone was recorded once. The rearrangement links TRBV7-3 to TRBJ1-1, with D possibly TRBD1 on 5 matching bases. CDR3 size: 13 residues. The V end was cut by 5 bases, the J end by 0 bases, with 7 bases between. Germline-derived CDR1 and CDR2 are SGHTA and FQGTGA. The CDR3 sequence is CASSLQVNTEAFF. The CDR3, as DNA: TGTGCCAGCAGCCTACAGGTGAACACTGAAGCTTTCTTT. The full variable domain, with the rest looked up from reference TRBV7-3 and TRBJ1-1, is GAGVSQTPSNKVTEKGKYVELRCDPISGHTALYWYRQSLGQGPEFLIYFQGTGAADDSGLPNDRFFAVRPEGSVSTLKIQRTERGDSAVYLCASSLQVNTEAFFGQGTRLTVV.

The CDR3 bases are TGTGCCAGCAGCCCAGGGGCATCTTACGAGCAGTACTTC. Its translation is CASSPGASYEQYF. V and J are TRBV2 and TRBJ2-7, with a weak D call TRBD1 (6 bases). Deletions cut 6 bases from V and 4 bases from J, with 13 bases between. The CDR3 is made up of 13 amino acids. Germline CDR1 and CDR2: SNHLY and FYNNEI.